The next 29 T cell receptor beta chains were all read from a single sample in a study of blood T cell repertoires in COVID-19. The method was immunoSEQ multiplex PCR; TCRdb's version includes in-frame clones alone and lacks a portion of them. The sample shows 150,000 to 200,000 clones, roughly three quarters of them seen only once. Sequenced: peripheral blood. The receptors stem from a woman between 35 and 50 years old with COVID-19, enrolled during active disease.

A few counts support this clone. The chain recombines TRBV30 with TRBJ2-2; D is undetermined. Germline CDR1 GTSNPN, CDR2 SVGIG (reference sequence). CDR3 length equals 13 residues. The V and J ends lost 1 base and 6 bases respectively, with 9 bases between them. Written as DNA, the CDR3 is TGTGCCTGGAGTGCCCAATTAGCCGGGGAGCTGTTTTTT. As protein: CAWSAQLAGELFF.

The V and J genes are TRBV7-2 and TRBJ2-5; the D is unclear. The CDR3 is 16 residues long. The V end was cut by 3 bases, the J end by 2 bases, with 16 bases between. CDR1 and CDR2 from the germline V gene are SGHTA and FQGNSA. CDR3 nucleotide sequence: TGTGCCAGCAGCTTCCCTCCGGAGTTCGGTCAAGAGACCCAGTACTTC. This codes for CASSFPPEFGQETQYF.

The chain employs TRBV6-5 and TRBJ1-1; D may be TRBD1 (5 bases). The CDR3 has 14 residues. Trimming pared 7 bases from V and 0 bases from J, leaving 12 bases between. The V gene's germline CDR1 is MNHEY and CDR2 SVGAGI. The CDR3 nucleotides are TGTGCCAGCAAGTCCCCAGGGATGAACACTGAAGCTTTCTTT. Amino acids: CASKSPGMNTEAFF.

The rearrangement links TRBV7-3 to TRBJ2-3; 8 nucleotides align to TRBD1. After removal of 5 bases from V and 9 bases from J, the junction contained 7 bases not matched to a gene. Per germline, CDR1 SGHTA and CDR2 FQGTGA. This CDR3 region has 13 residues. In DNA, the CDR3 is TGTGCCAGCAGCCCAGGGACAGGTTCGACGCAGTATTTT. This codes for CASSPGTGSTQYF.

The rearrangement joins TRBV5-1 to TRBJ2-5, with a possible D match to TRBD2 (6 bases). The CDR3 contains 14 residues. Germline assignment: CDR1 SGHRS and CDR2 YFSETQ. V was shortened by 4 bases and J by 1 base, with 11 bases between the two germline ends. CDR3: CASSQGTFQETQYF. In DNA, the CDR3 is TGCGCCAGCAGCCAAGGGACTTTCCAAGAGACCCAGTACTTC.

This clone was picked up a small number of times. The J gene is TRBJ2-3, the V gene TRBV5-8; 8 bases match TRBD1. With 3 bases clipped from V and 4 bases from J, the junction kept 7 bases outside the gene matches. Germline CDR1 and CDR2: SGHTS and YDEGEE. The CDR3 is made up of 15 amino acids. CDR3 residues: CASSSRTGYSDTQYF. The CDR3 nucleotides are TGTGCCAGCAGCTCACGGACAGGGTACTCAGATACGCAGTATTTT.

The chain has TRBV2 and TRBJ1-6; D is perhaps TRBD1 (6 bases). The CDR3 is 15 amino acids. Germline loops: CDR1 SNHLY, CDR2 FYNNEI. Trimming pared 1 base from V and 4 bases from J, leaving 8 bases between. In DNA form, the CDR3 reads TGTGCCAGCAGTGAAGTGGACAGATATAATTCACCCCTCCACTTT. Its protein product is CASSEVDRYNSPLHF.

The V and J genes are TRBV6-5 and TRBJ2-7; TRBD2 agrees at 8 bases. V lost 8 bases to trimming and J lost 1 base; unmatched junction nucleotides: 10. CDR1 MNHEY and CDR2 SVGAGI come from the germline V gene. The CDR3 is 15 amino acids. CDR3 sequence: CASQGLAGTSYEQYF. The CDR3 DNA follows: TGTGCCAGCCAGGGGCTAGCGGGTACTTCCTACGAGCAGTACTTC.

V gene TRBV5-1 combines with J gene TRBJ1-2; D not certain. The V gene's germline CDR1 is SGHRS and CDR2 YFSETQ. This CDR3 spans 17 amino acids. Trimming cost V 1 base and J 5 bases, with 21 bases left between them. The CDR3 loop reads CASSLYVEDSRYYGYTF. The CDR3 DNA is TGCGCCAGCAGCTTGTATGTCGAGGACTCGAGATATTATGGCTACACCTTC.

The chain employs TRBV9 and TRBJ1-1, with a possible D match to TRBD1 (5 bases). CDR3 length equals 17 residues. Germline V lookup: CDR1 SGDLS, CDR2 YYNGEE. The V end lost 2 bases, the J end lost 1 base, and 18 bases lay between the germline ends. The CDR3 DNA follows: TGTGCCAGCAGCGTGGGGCAGTTAGGGGCCGGGAACACTGAAGCTTTCTTT. This sequence encodes CASSVGQLGAGNTEAFF.

This sequence joins TRBV5-1 and TRBJ2-1; TRBD1 matches 8 bases. The germline V gene encodes CDR1 SGHRS and CDR2 YFSETQ. The V and J ends lost 4 bases and 4 bases, in that order; junction bases with no gene match: 7. The CDR3 runs 15 residues. DNA of the CDR3: TGCGCCAGCAGCCCGGGACAGGTAATATACAATGAGCAGTTCTTC. It encodes CASSPGQVIYNEQFF.

The chain links TRBV28 to TRBJ2-7, with D possibly TRBD1 on 5 matching bases. V lost 6 bases to trimming and J lost 4 bases, with 10 bases between them. The CDR3 contains 12 residues. CDR1 is MDHEN, CDR2 SYDVKM, per germline. The CDR3 sequence is CASRPDIYEQYF. Here the CDR3 DNA reads TGTGCCAGCAGGCCGGACATATACGAGCAGTACTTC.

J is TRBJ1-5 and V is TRBV2; no definite D call. The CDR3 loop spans 16 amino acids. CDR1 is SNHLY, CDR2 FYNNEI, per germline. V was pared by 7 bases and J by 2 bases, with 18 bases between. CDR3 loop: CASTRFIGLGNQPQHF. The CDR3 bases are TGTGCCAGCACCCGCTTCATCGGGTTAGGCAATCAGCCCCAGCATTTT.

The rearrangement uses TRBV19 and TRBJ1-1, with a weak D call TRBD1 (6 bases). V was trimmed by 7 bases and J by 10 bases, leaving 16 bases between them. This CDR3 comprises 12 residues. Germline V gene data show CDR1 as LNHDA and CDR2 as SQIVND (reference sequence). The CDR3 here is CASMRQKGGAFF. The CDR3 DNA is TGTGCCAGTATGAGACAGAAAGGGGGAGCTTTCTTT.

The chain has TRBV7-2 and TRBJ2-7; possibly TRBD1 for D (5 bases). There are 13 residues in the CDR3. Trimming pared 4 bases from V and 7 bases from J, leaving 14 bases between. CDR1 and CDR2 (germline): SGHTA, FQGNSA. The CDR3: CASSWGPEEEQYF. The CDR3 nucleotides read TGTGCCAGCAGCTGGGGCCCCGAGGAAGAGCAGTACTTC.

This clone was found once. The chain combines TRBV6-6 with TRBJ1-3, with unresolved D. CDR3 length equals 14 residues. V dropped 6 bases and J dropped 2 bases, with 11 bases sitting between them. Germline CDR1 MNHNY, CDR2 SVGAGI (reference sequence). Written as DNA, the CDR3 is TGTGCCAGCAGGCGGACTGGAGCTGGAAACACCATATATTTT. Translating gives CASRRTGAGNTIYF.

This chain joins TRBV28 and TRBJ2-1; 10 bases fit TRBD2. CDR3 length equals 15 residues. Germline CDR1 is MDHEN and CDR2 is SYDVKM. J was trimmed by 5 bases and V by 7 bases; bases with no gene match: 8. In DNA form, the CDR3 reads TGTGCCAGCACCGGGGCCCTAGCGGGAGACAATGAGCAGTTCTTC. Translated: CASTGALAGDNEQFF.

The chain employs TRBV7-6 and TRBJ1-6, with TRBD1 as a possible D gene (6 bases). The CDR3 is made up of 14 amino acids. Germline V lookup: CDR1 SGHVS, CDR2 FNYEAQ. V was clipped by 5 bases and J by 10 bases, with 15 bases between them. The CDR3 loop is CASSTGGGKSPLHF. CDR3 in DNA: TGTGCCAGCAGCACCGGCGGGGGCAAATCACCCCTCCACTTT. Full variable domain (rest looked up from reference TRBV7-6 and TRBJ1-6): GAGVSQSPRYKVTKRGQDVALRCDPISGHVSLYWYRQALGQGPEFLTYFNYEAQQDKSGLPNDRFSAERPEGSISTLTIQRTEQRDSAMYRCASSTGGGKSPLHFGNGTRLTVT.

For the CDR3, the DNA is TGTGCCAGCAGCGCCTTAGCGGGAACCACAGATACGCAGTATTTT. Its protein product is CASSALAGTTDTQYF. The rearrangement uses TRBV7-2 and TRBJ2-3, with TRBD2 matching over 8 bases. The CDR3 has 15 amino acids. V was pared by 5 bases and J by 2 bases, with 6 bases of the junction left unmatched. Germline lookup yields CDR1 SGHTA and CDR2 FQGNSA.

The table lists this clone with a few counts. Other DNA sequences in this specimen translate into the identical CDR3. The CDR3 bases are TGTGCCATCAGCGGGGGACAGGGAATTAACTACGAGCAGTACTTC. Translating it yields CAISGGQGINYEQYF. The V call is TRBV10-3, the J call TRBJ2-7, with TRBD1 matching 9 bases. The CDR3 length is 15 residues. With 6 bases clipped from V and 3 bases from J, the junction kept 9 bases outside the gene matches. CDR1 ENHRY and CDR2 SYGVKD come from the germline V gene.

In nucleotides, the CDR3 is TGTGCCTGGAGTCCCGGGTTAGCGGGGGATGAGCAGTTCTTC. Protein sequence: CAWSPGLAGDEQFF. This chain links TRBV30 with TRBJ2-1; 9 positions match TRBD2. The CDR3 consists of 14 residues. From germline, CDR1 is GTSNPN and CDR2 SVGIG (reference sequence). V lost 2 bases and J lost 8; bases outside the gene matches: 7.

The chain recombines TRBV5-1 with TRBJ2-1, with TRBD2 matching 10 bases. This CDR3 region has 16 residues. V shed 3 bases and J 6 bases; nucleotides not matched to a gene: 9. Per the germline V gene, CDR1 is SGHRS and CDR2 is YFSETQ. The CDR3 spells CASSSTSGVISNEQFF. The CDR3, as DNA: TGCGCCAGCAGCTCCACTAGCGGGGTGATCAGCAATGAGCAGTTCTTC.

The chain carries TRBV7-2 and TRBJ1-2; TRBD1 agrees at 8 bases. This CDR3 region has 16 residues. Germline CDR1 SGHTA, CDR2 FQGNSA. J gave up 3 bases and V 4 bases, and 10 bases lay outside the gene matches. CDR3 amino acids: CASSSEYSTGDYGYTF. CDR3 coding DNA: TGTGCCAGCAGCTCGGAATACTCGACAGGGGACTATGGCTACACCTTC.

The chain recombines TRBV15 with TRBJ2-7; D is uncertain. Germline assignment: CDR1 LNHNV and CDR2 YYDKDF (reference sequence). The V and J ends lost 0 bases and 4 bases respectively, with 4 bases between them. The CDR3 sequence is 12 residues long. The CDR3 nucleotides read TGTGCCACCAGCAGAGACATGTACGAGCAGTACTTC. This translates into CATSRDMYEQYF.

This clone appeared once. CDR3 region: CAISTAGTEETQYF. CDR3 bases: TGTGCCATCAGTACCGCCGGGACAGAAGAGACCCAGTACTTC. The genes are TRBV10-3 and TRBJ2-5; 7 nucleotides match TRBD1. There are 14 residues in the CDR3. V shed 5 bases and J 3 bases; nucleotides not matched to a gene: 6. Germline loops: CDR1 ENHRY, CDR2 SYGVKD.

This sequence joins TRBV7-6 and TRBJ2-5; 7 nucleotides align to TRBD2. Germline trimming cut 6 bases from V and 2 bases from J; bases unmatched to any gene: 12. The CDR3 covers 16 residues. Germline CDR1 SGHVS, CDR2 FNYEAQ. This chain's CDR3 is CASRTRAGTTQETQYF. CDR3 in DNA: TGTGCCAGCAGGACAAGGGCTGGGACTACGCAAGAGACCCAGTACTTC.

The rearrangement links TRBV6-5 to TRBJ2-7; 7 bases line up with TRBD1. Germline assignment: CDR1 MNHEY and CDR2 SVGAGI. V lost 0 bases, J lost 4 bases, and 3 bases stayed unmatched. This CDR3 has 14 residues. CDR3 in amino acids: CASSYSTGLYEQYF. The CDR3 coding sequence is TGTGCCAGCAGTTACTCGACAGGGCTTTACGAGCAGTACTTC.

This rearrangement joins TRBV19 to TRBJ2-7, with 10 nucleotides matching TRBD1. V shed 6 bases, J shed 6 bases, and the junction held 5 bases outside the gene matches. Germline V CDR1 and CDR2: LNHDA, SQIVND (reference sequence). This CDR3 is 13 amino acids long. The DNA for the CDR3 is TGTGCCAGTAGCGCCGGGACAGGGGCCGAGCAGTACTTC. Its protein product is CASSAGTGAEQYF.

V and J are TRBV4-1 and TRBJ2-7, with 15 bases identical to TRBD2. The ends lost 4 bases at V and 1 base at J; junction bases unmatched: 5. CDR1 is MGHRA, CDR2 YSYEKL, per germline. This CDR3 comprises 17 residues. The CDR3 here is CASSLRTSGGGSYEQYF. The DNA for the CDR3 is TGCGCCAGCAGCCTGAGGACTAGCGGGGGGGGTTCCTACGAGCAGTACTTC.